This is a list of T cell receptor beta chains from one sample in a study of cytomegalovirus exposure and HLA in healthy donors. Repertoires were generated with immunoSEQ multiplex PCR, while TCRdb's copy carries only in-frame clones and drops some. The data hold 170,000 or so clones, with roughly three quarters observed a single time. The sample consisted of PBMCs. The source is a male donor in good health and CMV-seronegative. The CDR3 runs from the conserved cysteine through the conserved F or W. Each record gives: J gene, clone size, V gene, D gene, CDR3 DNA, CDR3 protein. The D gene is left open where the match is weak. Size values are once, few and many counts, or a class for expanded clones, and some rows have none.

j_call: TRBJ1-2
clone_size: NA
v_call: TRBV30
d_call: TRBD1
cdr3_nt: TGTGCCTGGAGTGTACGACAGGGTGTGGGCTACACCTTC
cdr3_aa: CAWSVRQGVGYTF

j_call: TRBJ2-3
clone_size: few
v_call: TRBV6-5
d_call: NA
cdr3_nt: TGTGCCAGCAGTTCAGGGCTTACGCAGTATTTT
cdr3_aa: CASSSGLTQYF

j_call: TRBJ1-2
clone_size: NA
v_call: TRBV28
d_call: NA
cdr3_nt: TGTGCCAGCAGTTACACAGGGCGGGCGGTCTATGGCTACACCTTC
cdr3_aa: CASSYTGRAVYGYTF

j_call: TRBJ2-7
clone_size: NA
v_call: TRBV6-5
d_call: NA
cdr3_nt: TGTGCCAGCAGTTACGACGGAGGAGCCTACGAGCAGTACTTC
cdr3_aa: CASSYDGGAYEQYF

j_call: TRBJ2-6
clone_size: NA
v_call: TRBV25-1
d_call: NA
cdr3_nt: TGTGCCAGCAGTGAATACCGGGGGTTTGGGGCCAACGTCCTGACTTTC
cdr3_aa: CASSEYRGFGANVLTF

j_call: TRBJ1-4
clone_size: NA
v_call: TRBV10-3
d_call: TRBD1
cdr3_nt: TGTGCCATCAGTGAGGGACAGGGGACTAATGAAAAACTGTTTTTT
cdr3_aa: CAISEGQGTNEKLFF

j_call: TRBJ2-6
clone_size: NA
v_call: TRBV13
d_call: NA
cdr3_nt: TGTGCCAGCAGCTTAATGGGGGCTGCTGGGGCCAACGTCCTGACTTTC
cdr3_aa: CASSLMGAAGANVLTF

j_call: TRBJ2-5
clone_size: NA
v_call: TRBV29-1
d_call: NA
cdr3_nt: TGCAGCGTACCGTCGGACACCTGGTACCAAGAGACCCAGTACTTC
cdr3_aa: CSVPSDTWYQETQYF

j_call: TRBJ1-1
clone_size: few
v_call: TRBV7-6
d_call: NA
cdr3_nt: TGTGCCAGCAGCTCCACGCGGGGGGTTAACACTGAAGCTTTCTTT
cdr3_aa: CASSSTRGVNTEAFF

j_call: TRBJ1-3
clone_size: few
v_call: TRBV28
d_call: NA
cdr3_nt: TGTGCCAGCAGTTTATACGCCACCAGCTCTGGAAACACCATATATTTT
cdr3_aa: CASSLYATSSGNTIYF

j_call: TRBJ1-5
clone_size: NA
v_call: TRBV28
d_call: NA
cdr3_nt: TGTGCCAGCACTCCATACCCGGGGGATGGCAATCAGCCCCAGCATTTT
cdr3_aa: CASTPYPGDGNQPQHF

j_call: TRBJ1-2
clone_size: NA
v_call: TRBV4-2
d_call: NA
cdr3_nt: TGTGCCAGCAGCCAAGATTCCCAACCGGTCGACTATGGCTACACCTTC
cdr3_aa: CASSQDSQPVDYGYTF

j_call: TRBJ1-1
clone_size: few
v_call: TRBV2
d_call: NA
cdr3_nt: TGTGCCAGCAGTGGTGGACAGCTACTCGAAGCTTTCTTT
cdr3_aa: CASSGGQLLEAFF

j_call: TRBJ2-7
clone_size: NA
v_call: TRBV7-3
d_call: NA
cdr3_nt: TGTGCCAGCAGCTTGGCAGGGTCCTACGAGCAGTACTTC
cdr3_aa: CASSLAGSYEQYF

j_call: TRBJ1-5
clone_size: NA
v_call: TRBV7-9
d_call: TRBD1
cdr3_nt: TGTGCCAGCAGCCTCGGACAGGGAACTCAGCCCCAGCATTTT
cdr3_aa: CASSLGQGTQPQHF

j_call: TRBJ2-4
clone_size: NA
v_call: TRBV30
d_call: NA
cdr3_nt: TGTGCCTTTGGAGTGTCCAAAAACATTCAGTACTTC
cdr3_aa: CAFGVSKNIQYF

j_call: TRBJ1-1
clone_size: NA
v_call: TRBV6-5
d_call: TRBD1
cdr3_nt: TGTGCCAGCAGTTGGGGGACAGGGGGAAACACTGAAGCTTTCTTT
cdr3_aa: CASSWGTGGNTEAFF

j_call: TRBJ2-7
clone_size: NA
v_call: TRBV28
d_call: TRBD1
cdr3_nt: TGTGCCAGCAGCAAGACAGGGAACTGGGGCGAGCAGTACTTC
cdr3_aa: CASSKTGNWGEQYF

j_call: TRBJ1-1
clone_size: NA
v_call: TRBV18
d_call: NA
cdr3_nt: TGTGCCAGCTCACCACCGAACCAGGCCATGAACACTGAAGCTTTCTTT
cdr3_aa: CASSPPNQAMNTEAFF

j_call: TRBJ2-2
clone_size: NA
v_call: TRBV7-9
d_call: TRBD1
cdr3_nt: TGTGCCAGCAGCCGGGACAGGTCCACCGGGGAGCTGTTTTTT
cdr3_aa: CASSRDRSTGELFF

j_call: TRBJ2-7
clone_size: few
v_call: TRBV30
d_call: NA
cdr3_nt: TGTGCCTGGAGTACAGGCAACGAGCAGTACTTC
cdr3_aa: CAWSTGNEQYF

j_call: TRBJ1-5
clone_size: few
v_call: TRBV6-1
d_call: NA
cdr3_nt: TGTGCCAGCAGTGATAATGGGGGCGGTCAGCCCCAGCATTTT
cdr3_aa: CASSDNGGGQPQHF

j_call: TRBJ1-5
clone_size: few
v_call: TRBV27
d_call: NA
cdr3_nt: TGTGCCAGCGGGGGAGGGGTGGGTGGCAATCAGCCCCAGCATTTT
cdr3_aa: CASGGGVGGNQPQHF

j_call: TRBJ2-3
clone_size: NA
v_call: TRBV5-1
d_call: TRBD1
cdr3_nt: TGCGCCAGCAGCTTGGTTCAGGGGGCGAGAGATACGCAGTATTTT
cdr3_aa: CASSLVQGARDTQYF

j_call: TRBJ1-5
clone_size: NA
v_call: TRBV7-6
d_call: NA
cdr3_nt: TGTGCCAGCAGCTTTTATAGCAATCAGCCCCAGCATTTT
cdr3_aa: CASSFYSNQPQHF

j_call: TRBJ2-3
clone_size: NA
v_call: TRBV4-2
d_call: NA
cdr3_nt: TGTGCCAGCAGCCAACGGGACACAGATACGCAGTATTTT
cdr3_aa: CASSQRDTDTQYF

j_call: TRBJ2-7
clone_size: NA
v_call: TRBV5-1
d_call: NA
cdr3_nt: TGCGCCAGCAGCCCTCGGCTAGGGGGTTACGAGCAGTACTTC
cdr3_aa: CASSPRLGGYEQYF

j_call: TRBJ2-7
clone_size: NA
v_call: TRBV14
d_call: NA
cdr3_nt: TGTGCCAGCAGTAGGGGTCCCTACGAGCAGTACTTC
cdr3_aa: CASSRGPYEQYF

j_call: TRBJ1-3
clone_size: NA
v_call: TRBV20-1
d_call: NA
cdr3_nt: TGCAGTGCGACCAGGGTAGGGACCATATATTTT
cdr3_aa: CSATRVGTIYF

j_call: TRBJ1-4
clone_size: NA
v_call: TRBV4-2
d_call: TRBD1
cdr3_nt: TGTGCCAGCAGCCAAGTTCGACCGGGACAGCCGGAAAAACTGTTTTTT
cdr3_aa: CASSQVRPGQPEKLFF

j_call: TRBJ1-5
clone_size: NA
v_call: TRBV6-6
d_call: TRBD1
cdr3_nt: TGTGCCAGCAGTTACAGGACAGGGGGCGGTCAGCCCCAGCATTTT
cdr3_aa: CASSYRTGGGQPQHF

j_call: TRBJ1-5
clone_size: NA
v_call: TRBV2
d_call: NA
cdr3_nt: TGTGCCAGCACTCAGGGGTTCAGCAATCAGCCCCAGCATTTT
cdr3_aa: CASTQGFSNQPQHF

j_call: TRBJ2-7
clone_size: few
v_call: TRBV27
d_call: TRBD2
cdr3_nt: TGTGCCAGCAGTTTGGCGGGACTAGCGGGGGCCTACGAGCAGTACTTC
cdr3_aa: CASSLAGLAGAYEQYF

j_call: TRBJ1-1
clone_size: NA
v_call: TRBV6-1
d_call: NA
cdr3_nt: TGTGCCAGCAGTGAAGTTCAGGGCGGGGTAAGGGGCACTGAAGCTTTCTTT
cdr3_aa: CASSEVQGGVRGTEAFF

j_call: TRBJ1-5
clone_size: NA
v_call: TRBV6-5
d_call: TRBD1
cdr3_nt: TGTGCCAGCAGTTACTCTGCAGGGGGAAGTCAGCCCCAGCATTTT
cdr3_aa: CASSYSAGGSQPQHF

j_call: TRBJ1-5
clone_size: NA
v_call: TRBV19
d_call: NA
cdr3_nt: TGTGCCAGTAGTCCGGGACACGGATATAGCAATCAGCCCCAGCATTTT
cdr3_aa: CASSPGHGYSNQPQHF